This TCR beta chain was sequenced for a study of T cell responses to AZD1222 COVID-19 vaccine (dated by TCRdb to about 2021). With regard to the full study: AZD1222 recipients whose second dose came at about 4 weeks and those whose second dose came at about 12 weeks were combined into one group, since spike-specific TCR depth and breadth did not differ between the two schedules. Trial participants were enrolled by age into subgroups of 18-55, 56-69 and 70-plus years, and approximately 150, 30 and 60 TCR-sequenced participants, respectively, were included in these subgroups. A total of 233 trial participants underwent TCR sequencing, of whom 207 received two doses of AZD1222 and 26 received two doses of the MenACWY control vaccine. On the study overall, not on this receptor specifically: Because no samples from the day 14 peak response were available, repertoires could be characterized only after the peak T cell response. Most participants were white British and females outnumbered males, and the authors suggested that clonal diversity may have been underestimated. Vaccine-associated CD4 TCRs spanned the whole spike protein, with dominant responses in regions 160-218 and 743-854. In the small 56-69-year group, the increase in depth fell short of significance, most likely because of low power. After two AZD1222 doses, both the breadth and the depth of spike-specific TCRs were significantly higher than at day 0 and than in MenACWY recipients. Conclusions about previously exposed vaccinees were limited because only 5 or 6 AZD1222 recipients were SARS-CoV-2 seropositive at baseline. Epitopes outside the regions mutated in the B.1.351 and B.1.1.7 variants were reportedly recognized by nearly half of the unique spike-specific TCRs.

The germline V gene yields SNHLY for CDR1 and FYNNEI for CDR2. Trimming takes 5 bases from V and 2 bases from J, and the germline ends sit 6 bases apart. The CDR3 runs 12 amino acids, cysteine and phenylalanine included. Only the CDR3 region is kept as DNA, spanning 36 bases read in frame from base 1. The CDR3 regions of human TCRbeta chains were subjected to immunosequencing. The source study handled its data this way. TCRs in the repertoires were compared against a reference library of SARS-CoV-2-specific TCRs that had been generated with the MIRA antigen-specificity platform. Breadth was defined as the fraction of unique TCRs that were SARS-CoV-2-associated, and depth was defined as the fraction of total T cells that were SARS-CoV-2-associated. Using the MIRA data, each spike-specific TCR was assigned both to the spike region to which the TCR was reactive and to a CD4 or CD8 class. Log10-transformed breadth and depth values were compared by one-way ANOVA with Sidak's multiple comparisons tests. In TCRdb, the immuneACCESS table is reduced to in-frame sequences with V and J assigned. These tables do not hold every clone; where another copy was compared, an unresolved V gene accounts for under half, and the others remain unexplained. That table gives V, J and clone size, and the DNA gave D and trimming. The sample table lists 180,000 or so clones, less than 95% of them with a count of one. The top ten clones comprise 0.64% of the sample.

Points on this clone: Its antigen is unknown. No base quality information exists; no much larger clone differs at one position.

The time point label corresponds to: baseline before first vaccination. Vaccinee samples came from UK trials COV001 and COV002, including a single-blind randomized controlled phase 2/3 trial of AZD1222 (ChAdOx1 nCoV-19) in healthy adults. For TCRbeta chain sequencing, PBMC samples from trial participants were taken at day 0 and at day 28 after the second dose. The specimen comprised peripheral blood, sampled on day 0 of AZD1222 vaccination. The clonotype originates from an adult in good health. The V and J genes are TRBV2 and TRBJ1-1; the D gene cannot be named for sure. The sequenced DNA: TGTGCCAGCAGTCGGATCAACACTGAAGCTTTCTTT. The encoded protein is CASSRINTEAFF.